This T cell receptor beta chain was recorded in a study of cytomegalovirus exposure and HLA in healthy donors. PCR involved 60 Vbeta and 13 Jbeta primers. Only in-frame clones appear in the TCRdb table, and some are missing; sequencing was by immunoSEQ multiplex PCR. The table records fewer than 150,000 clones, 77% of them present only once. The J segment lost 3 bases and the V segment lost 4 bases, leaving 4 bases of the junction unmatched. Per the germline V gene, CDR1 is SGHRS and CDR2 is YFSETQ. This CDR3 contains 16 residues. Source material: PBMCs. This clonotype was sampled from a human donor in good health. The chain couples TRBV5-1 to TRBJ2-3; 14 nucleotides line up with TRBD2. The CDR3 loop reads CASSQGLAGDTDTQYF. CDR3 DNA sequence: TGCGCCAGCAGCCAGGGACTAGCGGGAGATACAGATACGCAGTATTTT.